This passage covers 11 T cell receptor beta chains from one sample sequenced in a study of identical twins. One entry per CDR3 protein results from TCRdb running MiXCR on the 5' RACE reads. Among about 470,000 distinct CDR3 sequences listed, less than 25% were seen once. These data were also reused for a study on T cells expressing NK-cell markers.

The material sequenced was CD4+ T cells sorted from blood. The receptor set was obtained from a woman aged 18-29 years in good health.

This chain connects TRBV10-2 to TRBJ2-1; the D is unclear. The length of the CDR3 is 14 residues. V was clipped by 0 bases and J by 5 bases, with 8 bases between them. The germline CDR1 and CDR2 sequences are WSHSY and SAAADI. CDR3 in amino acids: CASSESILDNEQFF. DNA of the CDR3: TGCGCCAGCAGTGAGTCGATACTTGACAATGAGCAGTTCTTC.

The chain recombines TRBV30 with TRBJ2-1; perhaps TRBD1 as D (5 bases). The germline gives CDR1 GTSNPN, CDR2 SVGIG (reference sequence). The CDR3 covers 15 residues. The CDR3 DNA follows: TGTGCTGGGGCCAGGGCCGGAGATCGCTCCGATGAGCAGTTCTTC. Protein: CAGARAGDRSDEQFF. Variable domain in full (rest from reference TRBV30 and TRBJ2-1): SQTIHQWPATLVQPVGSPLSLECTVEGTSNPNLYWYRQAAGRGLQLLFYSVGIGQISSEVPQNLSASRPQDRQFILSSKKLLLSDSGFYLCAGARAGDRSDEQFFGPGTRLTVL.

The table lists this clonotype with a few counts. The V call is TRBV19, the J call TRBJ2-2; no firm D call. V was trimmed by 6 bases and J by 0 bases, leaving 11 bases between them. Germline V gene lookup returns CDR1 LNHDA and CDR2 SQIVND (reference sequence). CDR3 length equals 15 residues. CDR3 bases: TGTGCCAGTAGGAGGCAGGCGGCGAACACCGGGGAGCTGTTTTTT. It yields the protein CASRRQAANTGELFF.

This clonotype was seen only a few times. The V call is TRBV29-1, the J call TRBJ1-1; D is uncertain. Trimming removed 1 base at V and 1 base at J, with 7 bases between. The CDR3 is made up of 13 amino acids. Germline assignment: CDR1 SQVTM and CDR2 ANQGSEA. This CDR3 is CSVEVVGNTEAFF. CDR3 sequence (DNA): TGCAGCGTTGAAGTGGTGGGGAACACTGAAGCTTTCTTT.

This clonotype was detected only a few times. This chain connects TRBV12-3 or TRBV12-4 to TRBJ1-1; 9 nucleotides align to TRBD1. The CDR3 has 14 amino acids. J gave up 6 bases and V 4 bases, and 6 bases lay outside the gene matches. The CDR3 loop reads CASSSRTGVAEAFF. DNA for the CDR3: TGTGCCAGCAGTTCTCGGACAGGGGTAGCTGAAGCTTTCTTT.

The chain's CDR3 is CASSHPGHSNQPQHF. CDR3 sequence (DNA): TGCGCCAGCAGCCACCCGGGACATAGCAATCAGCCCCAGCATTTT. V usage is TRBV4-1 and J usage is TRBJ1-5; tentative D call: TRBD1 (6 bases). V lost 3 bases and J 0 bases, leaving 9 bases between the germline ends. This CDR3 comprises 15 residues. Germline CDR1 MGHRA, CDR2 YSYEKL.

The chain is built from TRBV7-8 and TRBJ2-7, with D perhaps matching TRBD1 or TRBD2 (6 bases each). This CDR3 is 15 amino acids long. V gave up 5 bases and J gave up 5 bases, with 19 bases separating them. Germline CDR1 SGHVS, CDR2 FQNEAQ. The CDR3 DNA reads TGTGCCAGCAGCCTTAGGAGGGGGGAGGAGAACGAGCAGTACTTC. It encodes CASSLRRGEENEQYF.

This clonotype was detected a few times. The chain links TRBV11-1 to TRBJ2-1, with 9 bases matching TRBD2. V trimming: 0 bases; J trimming: 2 bases; junction bases outside the gene matches: 8. The CDR3 has 18 amino acids. The germline V gene has CDR1 SGHAT and CDR2 FQDESV (reference sequence). Written as DNA, the CDR3 is TGTGCCAGCAGCTTAGCGAAGGCTAGCGGGGATACCTACAATGAGCAGTTCTTC. This encodes CASSLAKASGDTYNEQFF.

This clonotype has a handful of counts. The V gene is TRBV20-1, the J gene TRBJ2-1; no definite D call. The V end was cut by 3 bases, the J end by 7 bases, with 10 bases between. This CDR3 is built from 12 residues. Germline V gives CDR1 DFQATT, CDR2 SNEGSKA (reference sequence). The CDR3 DNA reads as TGCAGTGCTAGGCGCAGTACTAATGAGCAGTTCTTC. This gives the protein CSARRSTNEQFF.

This chain joins TRBV20-1 and TRBJ2-1; D is undetermined. The V end lost 4 bases, the J end lost 5 bases, and 15 bases lay between the germline ends. Germline V gene data show CDR1 as DFQATT and CDR2 as SNEGSKA (reference sequence). CDR3 length: 14 amino acids. CDR3 sequence reads: CSATLGWANNEQFF. CDR3 bases: TGCAGTGCTACCTTAGGTTGGGCGAACAATGAGCAGTTCTTC.

The V and J genes are TRBV10-3 and TRBJ2-3; D gene uncertain. The V gene's germline CDR1 is ENHRY and CDR2 SYGVKD. Trimming took off 8 bases at V and 3 bases at J, with 3 bases between the two ends. This CDR3 spans 10 amino acids. CDR3 region: CAIGTDTQYF. The CDR3 DNA reads as TGTGCCATCGGAACAGATACGCAGTATTTT.